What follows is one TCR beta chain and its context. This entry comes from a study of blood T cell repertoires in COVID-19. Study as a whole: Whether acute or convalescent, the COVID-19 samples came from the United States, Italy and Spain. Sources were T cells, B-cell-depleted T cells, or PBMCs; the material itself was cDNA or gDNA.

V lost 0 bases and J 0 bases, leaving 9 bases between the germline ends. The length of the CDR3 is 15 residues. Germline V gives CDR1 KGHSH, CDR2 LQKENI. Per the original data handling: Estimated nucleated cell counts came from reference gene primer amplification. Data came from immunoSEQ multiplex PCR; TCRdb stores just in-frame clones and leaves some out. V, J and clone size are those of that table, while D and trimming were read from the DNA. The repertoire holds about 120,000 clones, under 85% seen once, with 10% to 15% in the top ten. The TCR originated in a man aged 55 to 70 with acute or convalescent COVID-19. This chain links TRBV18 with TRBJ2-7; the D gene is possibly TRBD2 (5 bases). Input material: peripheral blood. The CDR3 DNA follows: TGTGCCAGCTCACCACCGGGAGCCCTCTCCTACGAGCAGTACTTC. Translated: CASSPPGALSYEQYF.